This T cell receptor beta chain was observed in a study of T-cell reconstitution after alpha-beta-depleted transplantation in children. There are a few counts of this clonotype. Its antigen is undetermined. Findings and caveats of the study: At around two months after transplant, the alpha-beta T cells were reportedly derived from several hundred expanded clones that came from non-depleted graft cells.

It was with unique molecular identifiers that the TCRbeta library was prepared. MiXCR, run by TCRdb on the PCR reads, gives a single entry per CDR3 protein. The sample has 220,000 or so distinct CDR3 sequences; roughly 8.2% are singletons. This clonotype was obtained from a male patient younger than 18 who had a stem cell transplant for acute lymphoblastic leukemia, so the T cells may come from the graft donor. This material consisted of PBMCs, mostly from graft donor cells, taken 180 days after TCRalphabeta/CD19-depleted stem cell transplant.

CDR3 sequence reads: CSATGHQETQYF. As DNA, the CDR3 is TGCAGTGCTACGGGACATCAAGAGACCCAGTACTTC. The chain joins TRBV20-1 to TRBJ2-5, with D possibly matching TRBD1 (6 bases). CDR3 length: 12 amino acids. V lost 4 bases and J 2 bases, leaving 8 bases between the germline ends. Germline lookup yields CDR1 DFQATT and CDR2 SNEGSKA (reference sequence).